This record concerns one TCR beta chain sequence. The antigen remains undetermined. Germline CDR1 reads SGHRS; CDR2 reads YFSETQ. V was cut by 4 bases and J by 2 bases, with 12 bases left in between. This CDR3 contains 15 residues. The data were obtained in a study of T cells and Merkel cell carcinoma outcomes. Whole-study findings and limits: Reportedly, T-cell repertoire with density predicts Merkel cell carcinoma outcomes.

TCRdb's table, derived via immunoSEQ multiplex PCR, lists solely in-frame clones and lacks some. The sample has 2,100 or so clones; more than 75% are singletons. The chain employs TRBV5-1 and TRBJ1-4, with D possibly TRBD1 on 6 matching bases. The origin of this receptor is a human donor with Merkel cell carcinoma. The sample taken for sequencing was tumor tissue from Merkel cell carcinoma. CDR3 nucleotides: TGCGCCAGCAGCGGACACAGGGCTACTAATGAAAAACTGTTTTTT. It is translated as CASSGHRATNEKLFF.